The 5 T cell receptor beta chains below were found in one sample sequenced in a study of blood T cells in healthy people across ages. Primed by a sample-barcoded 5' primer and a J-beta primer mix, a second PCR proceeded for roughly 7 to 12 cycles. TCRdb re-derived calls from the 5' RACE reads in MiXCR, one entry per CDR3 protein. This sample carries over 1,200,000 distinct CDR3 sequences, 55% to 75% of them seen once, and the ten largest clones take over 5.5%. What was sequenced was blood. These receptors originate from a young man in good health.

V is TRBV7-2 and J is TRBJ1-2; D unresolved. The CDR3 extends over 13 amino acids. Trimming took 1 base from V and 7 from J, leaving 10 bases between them. Germline CDR1 SGHTA, CDR2 FQGNSA. The CDR3 nucleotides are TGTGCCAGCAGCTTAGACGGTTTAGGTGGCTACACCTTC. This encodes CASSLDGLGGYTF.

With regard to this clonotype: Sequence at one end of the junction differs from germline and may be a read error. CDR3 DNA sequence: TGTGTCAGCAGCTTAAGTCGGGGGGGGTGGAATGAGCAGTTCTTC. This encodes CVSSLSRGGWNEQFF. V gene TRBV7-2 combines with J gene TRBJ2-1; 8 bases map to TRBD2. This CDR3 spans 15 amino acids. Germline V gene data show CDR1 as SGHTA and CDR2 as FQGNSA.

V and J are TRBV7-9 and TRBJ1-2, with a tentative D call TRBD1 (6 bases). CDR1 and CDR2 (germline): SEHNR, FQNEAQ (reference sequence). The CDR3 is 15 residues long. With 0 bases removed from V and 4 bases from J, the gap between germline ends came to 12 bases. The CDR3 region is CASSLARQDLYGYTF. The DNA for the CDR3 is TGTGCCAGCAGCTTAGCCAGACAGGATCTCTATGGCTACACCTTC.

The J gene is TRBJ2-5, the V gene TRBV10-3; D tentatively reads TRBD1 or TRBD2 (5 bases each). There are 13 residues in the CDR3. V was cut by 11 bases and J by 4 bases, with 17 bases left in between. CDR1 is ENHRY, CDR2 SYGVKD, per germline. The DNA of the CDR3 is TGTGCCTCCGGGGCAGGAGAGGCAGAGACCCAGTACTTC. Protein sequence: CASGAGEAETQYF.

The chain links TRBV24-1 to TRBJ2-4; D is perhaps TRBD1 or TRBD2 (5 bases each). CDR3 size: 14 residues. Trimming took 4 bases from V and 3 from J, leaving 9 bases between them. Germline V gene lookup returns CDR1 KGHDR and CDR2 SFDVKD. The CDR3 nucleotides read TGTGCCACCAGTGAGGCAGGGAGCAAAAACATTCAGTACTTC. As protein: CATSEAGSKNIQYF.